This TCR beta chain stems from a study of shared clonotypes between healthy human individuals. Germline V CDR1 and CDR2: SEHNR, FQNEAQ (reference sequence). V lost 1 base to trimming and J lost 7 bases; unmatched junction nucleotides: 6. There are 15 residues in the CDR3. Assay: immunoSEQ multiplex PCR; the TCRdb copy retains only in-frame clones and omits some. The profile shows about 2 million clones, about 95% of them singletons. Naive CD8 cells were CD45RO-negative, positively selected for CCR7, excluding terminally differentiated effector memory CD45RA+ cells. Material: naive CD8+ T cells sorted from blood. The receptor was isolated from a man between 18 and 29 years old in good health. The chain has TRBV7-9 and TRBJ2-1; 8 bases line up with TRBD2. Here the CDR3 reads CASSLGATSGNEQFF. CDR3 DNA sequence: TGTGCCAGCAGCTTAGGGGCCACTAGCGGAAATGAGCAGTTCTTC. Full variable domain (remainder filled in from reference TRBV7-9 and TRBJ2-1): DTGVSQNPRHKITKRGQNVTFRCDPISEHNRLYWYRQTLGQGPEFLTYFQNEAQLEKSRLLSDRFSAERPKGSFSTLEIQRTEQGDSAMYLCASSLGATSGNEQFFGPGTRLTVL.